This TCR beta chain was found in a study of response to subunit inactivated influenza vaccine (dated by TCRdb to 2016 to 2019). At the level of the whole study: The study used deep quantitative T cell receptor repertoire profiling to track responses to a trivalent subunit inactivated influenza vaccine.

Interpreted using the paper, the time point label stands for: more than 40 days after influenza vaccine administration. Study-wide conclusions, independent of this receptor: The authors proposed that each seasonal influenza vaccination may bring in only a limited number of new T cells.

V ends up 4 bases short and J 6 bases short, with an unmatched junction base count of 14. Via the germline V gene, CDR1 is MNHEY and CDR2 SVGEGT. CDR3 length: 16 amino acids, cysteine to phenylalanine. The sequence is cut down to CDR3 DNA, 48 bases in frame from base 1. The library was prepared using RT-PCR. Reads for this sample came from an Illumina HiSeq 2500. TCRdb reprocessing: public reads trimmed at Q25 with fastp, clones called with MiXCR, in-frame beta chains kept. Rows are unified per CDR3 protein, each entry keeping the most common DNA and genes. Here the sample has around 160,000 distinct CDR3 sequences; approximately 10% occur a single time. The ten largest make up 12% of the sample. As to this clonotype: Its cognate antigen has yet to be identified. Base-call qualities are not available, and no considerably larger clone is one nucleotide away.

The sample consisted of non-naive T cells sorted from PBMCs, taken roughly 47 days after vaccination. This sample's cell subset or site label indicates: memory T cell fraction. This receptor was identified in a man in his fifties or sixties who received an inactivated influenza vaccine. Donor details come from another sample of the same person, matched by shared clones. The V gene is TRBV6-2 or TRBV6-3 and the J gene is TRBJ2-7; 8 bases in between match TRBD1. CDR3 reads: CASSSRSRGLLREQYF. Read as DNA, the sequence is TGTGCCAGCAGTTCCCGAAGCAGGGGGCTTCTTCGCGAGCAGTACTTC.